This entry lists 10 T cell receptor beta chains sequenced from one sample in a study of cytomegalovirus exposure and HLA in healthy donors. This PCR relied on a set of 60 Vbeta primers and 13 Jbeta primers. Profiling relied on immunoSEQ multiplex PCR, and the TCRdb table lists in-frame clones only, not all of them. Here the sample spans about 180,000 clones, under 80% being singletons. The source material was PBMCs. The receptors shown here come from a woman aged 25 to 39 in good health and CMV-seropositive.

The chain recombines TRBV6-6 with TRBJ2-7, with 11 nucleotides matching TRBD1. The length of the CDR3 is 15 residues. The junction had 5 bases not matched to a gene; V was cut back by 4 bases and J by 3 bases. Looked up from germline, CDR1 is MNHNY and CDR2 is SVGAGI (reference sequence). The CDR3 sequence is CASSWPGQGDYEQYF. The CDR3 nucleotides are TGTGCCAGCAGTTGGCCGGGACAGGGGGACTACGAGCAGTACTTC.

For this clone: One junction end disagrees with the germline gene, perhaps due to a read error. Different DNA sequences within this sample yield the same CDR3. This sequence joins TRBV27 and TRBJ2-2; 9 nucleotides match TRBD2. The CDR3 runs 16 residues. Per the germline V gene, CDR1 is MNHEY and CDR2 is SMNVEV (reference sequence). The CDR3 nucleotides read TGTGCCAGTAGTTCGCGGACTAGCGCGGGCACCGGGGAGCTGTTTTTT. Its protein is CASSSRTSAGTGELFF.

This clone showed up just a few times. A read error may account for a junction end that differs from germline. The V call is TRBV7-9, the J call TRBJ2-2; 9 bases fit TRBD1. The CDR3 totals 19 residues. Germline V gives CDR1 SEHNR, CDR2 FQNEAQ (reference sequence). The CDR3 coding sequence is TGTTCCAGCAGCTCAAGGGGCCGGACAGGGGCTCGAGACACCGGGGAGCTGTTTTTT. This encodes CSSSSRGRTGARDTGELFF.

CDR3 loop: CASSLVQANYGYTF. As DNA, the CDR3 is TGTGCCAGCAGTTTGGTTCAGGCTAACTATGGCTACACCTTC. The rearrangement links TRBV28 to TRBJ1-2; D is ambiguous. CDR1 and CDR2 from the germline V gene are MDHEN and SYDVKM. The V and J ends lost 3 bases and 0 bases respectively, with 8 bases between them. The CDR3 runs 14 residues.

The CDR3 nucleotides read TGTGCCAGCAAGCGGACTAGCCAAACTTACGAGCAGTACTTC. Residues: CASKRTSQTYEQYF. This chain uses TRBV6-5 with TRBJ2-7; 8 bases agree with TRBD2. The CDR3 sequence is 14 residues long. Germline values: CDR1 MNHEY, CDR2 SVGAGI. Trimming removed 7 bases from V and 4 bases from J; junction bases left unmatched: 9.

The V gene is TRBV7-9, the J gene TRBJ2-3; perhaps TRBD1 as D (8 bases). Trimming cost V 11 bases and J 4 bases, with 25 bases left between them. This CDR3 is 16 amino acids long. Germline V gene sequence: CDR1 SEHNR, CDR2 FQNEAQ (reference sequence). CDR3: CALGTGGTGGADTQYF. In DNA form, the CDR3 reads TGTGCCTTAGGAACCGGGGGGACAGGAGGCGCAGATACGCAGTATTTT.

This clone was recorded a few times. The genes are TRBV15 and TRBJ1-3; D unresolved. Germline V lookup: CDR1 LNHNV, CDR2 YYDKDF (reference sequence). Trimming cost V 3 bases and J 4 bases, with 10 bases left between them. The CDR3 contains 14 residues. The CDR3 spells CATSSEGLGNTIYF. The DNA of the CDR3 is TGTGCCACCAGCAGCGAGGGCCTCGGAAACACCATATATTTT.

The CDR3 DNA is TGTGCCAGCAGCCTCGGACAGGGGGCGTATGGGGCCAACGTCCTGACTTTC. The encoded protein is CASSLGQGAYGANVLTF. This rearrangement joins TRBV7-2 to TRBJ2-6; TRBD1 agrees at 11 bases. With V trimmed by 5 bases and J by 3 bases, 6 bases remained unmatched. CDR3 length: 17 amino acids. The germline V gene has CDR1 SGHTA and CDR2 FQGNSA.

The gene calls are TRBV4-1 and TRBJ2-3, with a tentative D call TRBD2 (7 bases). Per the germline V gene, CDR1 is MGHRA and CDR2 is YSYEKL. CDR3 size: 15 residues. V lost 4 bases and J lost 4, with 15 bases in between. CDR3 sequence: CASSRIRGAADTQYF. CDR3 nucleotides: TGCGCCAGCAGCCGTATCCGGGGGGCCGCAGATACGCAGTATTTT.

V is TRBV29-1 and J is TRBJ2-2; 7 bases map to TRBD2. V lost 6 bases, J lost 5 bases, and 6 bases stayed unmatched. The CDR3 runs 13 residues. CDR1 SQVTM and CDR2 ANQGSEA come from the germline V gene. CDR3 nucleotides: TGCAGCGTCGAATGGGGGGGTACCGGGGAGCTGTTTTTT. It encodes CSVEWGGTGELFF.